These 8 T cell receptor beta chains originate from one sample sequenced in a study of T cells in Graves' hyperthyroidism and ophthalmopathy. RNA transcripts yielded amplified TCR beta CDR3 regions. Carried out on the TCR CDR3, a first-round RT-PCR used the HTBI primer set. Via MiXCR, TCRdb re-called the multiplex PCR reads, giving one row per CDR3 protein. This sample has around 800,000 distinct CDR3 sequences; roughly 40% occur once, and the top ten carry 8.9%. Sequenced sample: blood. The receptors stem from a man aged 18-30 years with Graves' hyperthyroidism.

This sequence joins TRBV6-6 and TRBJ1-5; TRBD1 might be the D (6 bases). Germline V gives CDR1 MNHNY, CDR2 SVGAGI (reference sequence). V dropped 2 bases and J dropped 0 bases, with 14 bases sitting between them. This CDR3 is 17 amino acids long. CDR3 in DNA: TGTGCCAGCAGTTACGGGGCAGGGGTCTCTAGCAATCAGCCCCAGCATTTT. It specifies CASSYGAGVSSNQPQHF.

V usage is TRBV11-1 and J usage is TRBJ1-4; 9 nucleotides match TRBD1. Trimming removed 6 bases from V and 6 bases from J; junction bases left unmatched: 14. The CDR3 consists of 17 residues. Germline-derived CDR1 and CDR2 are SGHAT and FQDESV (reference sequence). In nucleotides, the CDR3 is TGTGCCAGCAGTGCGGACGGGACAGGGTTTAGAGATGAAAAACTGTTTTTT. This codes for CASSADGTGFRDEKLFF.

This clonotype was recorded at least ten times. The CDR3 DNA reads TGTGCCAGTAGTTTAGGGACAGTGACTTTCTTT. The encoded protein is CASSLGTVTFF. The rearrangement links TRBV19 to TRBJ1-1, with TRBD1 identical over 7 bases. V lost 5 bases, J lost 12 bases, and 6 bases stayed unmatched. The CDR3 spans 11 residues. Germline-derived CDR1 and CDR2 are LNHDA and SQIVND (reference sequence).

The CDR3 reads CSSEAAGTGNQPQHF. CDR3 DNA: TGCAGCAGTGAAGCGGCCGGGACAGGGAATCAGCCCCAGCATTTT. The genes are TRBV29-1 and TRBJ1-5; 9 bases map to TRBD1. The CDR3 extends over 15 amino acids. Trimming removed 8 bases from V and 4 bases from J; junction bases left unmatched: 12. Germline V gene lookup returns CDR1 SQVTM and CDR2 ANQGSEA.

This clonotype was seen a few times. The CDR3 bases are TGCAGTGCTGCTCGGGGAGCCCACTCTGGAAACACCATATATTTT. This gives the protein CSAARGAHSGNTIYF. This chain connects TRBV20-1 to TRBJ1-3; D is unclear. The V end was cut by 5 bases, the J end by 0 bases, with 14 bases between. CDR1 DFQATT and CDR2 SNEGSKA come from the germline V gene (reference sequence). The CDR3 is made up of 15 amino acids.

This clonotype was seen just once. V gene TRBV10-3 combines with J gene TRBJ2-5, with 9 bases identical to TRBD2. The V segment lost 11 bases and the J segment 1 base; nucleotides outside the gene matches: 5. The CDR3 is 13 residues long. Germline CDR1 and CDR2: ENHRY and SYGVKD. The CDR3 sequence is CAGTTSGQETQYF. CDR3 DNA sequence: TGTGCCGGTACGACTAGCGGCCAAGAGACCCAGTACTTC.

This clonotype was observed at least ten times. The V and J genes are TRBV19 and TRBJ1-1; maybe TRBD1 (6 bases). The CDR3 length is 14 residues. The V end lost 4 bases, the J end lost 1 base, and 10 bases lay between the germline ends. Germline-derived CDR1 and CDR2 are LNHDA and SQIVND (reference sequence). This CDR3 is CASSNTGRNTEAFF. The CDR3 DNA sequence: TGTGCCAGTAGTAATACAGGGCGGAACACTGAAGCTTTCTTT. The variable domain in full, completed from reference TRBV19 and TRBJ1-1, reads DGGITQSPKYLFRKEGQNVTLSCEQNLNHDAMYWYRQDPGQGLRLIYYSQIVNDFQKGDIAEGYSVSREKKESFPLTVTSAQKNPTAFYLCASSNTGRNTEAFFGQGTRLTVV.

This clonotype has more than one count but fewer than ten. The chain couples TRBV20-1 to TRBJ2-7; the match to TRBD2 covers 8 bases. The CDR3 runs to 15 residues. V was pared by 6 bases and J by 1 base, with 11 bases of the junction left unmatched. Germline loops: CDR1 DFQATT, CDR2 SNEGSKA (reference sequence). CDR3 amino acids: CSAETSSGGSYEQYF. The CDR3 nucleotides are TGCAGTGCCGAAACGTCGAGCGGGGGATCCTACGAGCAGTACTTC.